Reported below is one T cell receptor (beta chain). Its antigen remains unknown. The sample belongs to a study of cytotoxic CD8 clonotypes in ibrutinib-treated CLL. Study results and limitations: Baseline values of clonality outstripped age-matched healthy donors and followed circulating CD8+ T-cell counts. Upon ibrutinib response clonality rose, and upon progression it fell back toward baseline. Sampling of sustained-remission and progressing patients occurred at differing times.

Sequencing used immunoSEQ multiplex PCR; TCRdb keeps in-frame clones, though not all of them. This sample has roughly 180,000 clones, with roughly four fifths found just once. The germline V gene encodes CDR1 SGHAT and CDR2 FQNNGV. Trimming removed 3 bases from V and 5 bases from J; junction bases left unmatched: 6. The CDR3 extends over 15 amino acids. This receptor was taken from a human donor with chronic lymphocytic leukemia. The source was PBMCs, collected after 24 months of ibrutinib treatment. This chain connects TRBV11-2 to TRBJ2-5; 10 nucleotides align to TRBD2. The CDR3 DNA reads as TGTGCCAGCAGCTTCTGGACTAGCGGAGGGGAGACCCAGTACTTC. Encoded protein: CASSFWTSGGETQYF.